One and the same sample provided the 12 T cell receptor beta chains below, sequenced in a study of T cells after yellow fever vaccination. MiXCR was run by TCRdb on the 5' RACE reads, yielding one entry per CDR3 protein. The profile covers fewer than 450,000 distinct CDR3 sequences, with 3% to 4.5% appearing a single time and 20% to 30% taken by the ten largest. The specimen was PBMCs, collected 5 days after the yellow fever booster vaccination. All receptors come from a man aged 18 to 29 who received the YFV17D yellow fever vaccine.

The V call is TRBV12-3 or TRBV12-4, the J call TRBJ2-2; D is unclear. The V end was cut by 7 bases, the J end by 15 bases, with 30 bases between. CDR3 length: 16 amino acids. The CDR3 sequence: CASTHLRNINTWVMFF. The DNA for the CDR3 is TGTGCCAGCACACACCTTCGGAACATCAACACCTGGGTGATGTTTTTT.

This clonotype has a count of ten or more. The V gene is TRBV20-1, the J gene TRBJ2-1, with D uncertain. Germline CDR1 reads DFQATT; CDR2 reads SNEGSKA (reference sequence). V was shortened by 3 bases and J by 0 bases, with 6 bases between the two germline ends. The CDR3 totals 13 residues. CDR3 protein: CSARARSYNEQFF. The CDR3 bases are TGCAGTGCTAGGGCGCGCTCCTACAATGAGCAGTTCTTC.

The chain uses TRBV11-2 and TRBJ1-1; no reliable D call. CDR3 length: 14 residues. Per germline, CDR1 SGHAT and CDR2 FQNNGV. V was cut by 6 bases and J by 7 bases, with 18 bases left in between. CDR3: CASRNAVSGSEAFF. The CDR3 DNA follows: TGTGCCAGCAGAAATGCAGTTTCGGGTAGTGAAGCTTTCTTT.

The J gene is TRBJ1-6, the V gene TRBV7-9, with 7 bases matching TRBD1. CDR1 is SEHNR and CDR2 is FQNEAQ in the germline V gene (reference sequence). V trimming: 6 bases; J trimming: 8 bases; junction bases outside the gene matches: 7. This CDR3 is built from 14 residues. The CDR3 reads CASRRGPYDSPLHF. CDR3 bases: TGTGCCAGCAGAAGGGGGCCGTATGATTCACCCCTCCACTTT. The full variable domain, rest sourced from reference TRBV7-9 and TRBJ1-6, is DTGVSQNPRHKITKRGQNVTFRCDPISEHNRLYWYRQTLGQGPEFLTYFQNEAQLEKSRLLSDRFSAERPKGSFSTLEIQRTEQGDSAMYLCASRRGPYDSPLHFGNGTRLTVT.

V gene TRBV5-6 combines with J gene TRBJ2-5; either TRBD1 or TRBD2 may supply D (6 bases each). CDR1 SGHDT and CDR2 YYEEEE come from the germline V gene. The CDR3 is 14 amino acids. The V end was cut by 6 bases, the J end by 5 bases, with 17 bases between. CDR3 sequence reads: CASTEGGFKETQYF. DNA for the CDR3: TGTGCCAGCACCGAAGGGGGGTTTAAGGAGACCCAGTACTTC.

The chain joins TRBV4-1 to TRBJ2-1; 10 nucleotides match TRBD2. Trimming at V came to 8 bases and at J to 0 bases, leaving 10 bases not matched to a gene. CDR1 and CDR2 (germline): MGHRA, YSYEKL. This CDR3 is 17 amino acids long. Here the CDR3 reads CASRPSERGGSYNEQFF. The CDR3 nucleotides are TGCGCCAGCCGCCCCTCGGAGCGGGGGGGCTCCTACAATGAGCAGTTCTTC.

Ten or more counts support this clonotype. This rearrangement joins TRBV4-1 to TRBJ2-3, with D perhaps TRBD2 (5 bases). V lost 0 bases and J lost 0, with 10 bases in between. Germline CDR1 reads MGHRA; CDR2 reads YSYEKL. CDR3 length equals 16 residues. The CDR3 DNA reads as TGCGCCAGCAGCCAAGAGGCTAGCCTTAGCACAGATACGCAGTATTTT. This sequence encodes CASSQEASLSTDTQYF.

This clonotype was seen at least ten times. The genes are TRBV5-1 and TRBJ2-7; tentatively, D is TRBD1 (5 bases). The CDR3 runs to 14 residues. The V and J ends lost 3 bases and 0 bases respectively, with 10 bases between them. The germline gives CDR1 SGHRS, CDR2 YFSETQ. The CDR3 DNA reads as TGCGCCAGCAGCTGGCAGGGAAGCTCCTACGAGCAGTACTTC. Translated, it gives CASSWQGSSYEQYF.

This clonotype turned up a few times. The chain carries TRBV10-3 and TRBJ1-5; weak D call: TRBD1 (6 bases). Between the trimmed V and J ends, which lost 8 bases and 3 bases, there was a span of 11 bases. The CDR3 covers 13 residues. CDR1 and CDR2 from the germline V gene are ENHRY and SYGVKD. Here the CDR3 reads CAIGQQVNQPQHF. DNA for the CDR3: TGTGCCATCGGACAGCAAGTCAATCAGCCCCAGCATTTT.

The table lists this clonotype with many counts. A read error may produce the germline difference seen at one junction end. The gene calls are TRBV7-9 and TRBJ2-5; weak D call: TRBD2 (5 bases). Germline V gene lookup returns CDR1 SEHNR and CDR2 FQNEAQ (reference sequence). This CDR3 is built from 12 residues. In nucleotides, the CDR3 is TGTGCCAGCAGCGTCACGGCGGGCCGTGCGACCTTC. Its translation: CASSVTAGRATF.

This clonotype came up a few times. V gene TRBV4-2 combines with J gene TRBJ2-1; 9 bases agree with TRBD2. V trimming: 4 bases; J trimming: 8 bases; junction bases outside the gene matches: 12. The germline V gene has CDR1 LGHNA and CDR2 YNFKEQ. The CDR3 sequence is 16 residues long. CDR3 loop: CASSPNGAGGPDEQFF. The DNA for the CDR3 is TGTGCCAGCAGCCCCAACGGGGCGGGGGGGCCGGATGAGCAGTTCTTC.

CDR3 in amino acids: CAISEAGQETQYF. CDR3 in DNA: TGTGCCATCAGTGAGGCAGGGCAAGAGACCCAGTACTTC. This chain links TRBV10-3 with TRBJ2-5, with a tentative D call TRBD1 (5 bases). Trimming stripped 2 bases from V and 2 bases from J, with 6 bases between. This CDR3 contains 13 residues. CDR1 and CDR2 (germline): ENHRY, SYGVKD.